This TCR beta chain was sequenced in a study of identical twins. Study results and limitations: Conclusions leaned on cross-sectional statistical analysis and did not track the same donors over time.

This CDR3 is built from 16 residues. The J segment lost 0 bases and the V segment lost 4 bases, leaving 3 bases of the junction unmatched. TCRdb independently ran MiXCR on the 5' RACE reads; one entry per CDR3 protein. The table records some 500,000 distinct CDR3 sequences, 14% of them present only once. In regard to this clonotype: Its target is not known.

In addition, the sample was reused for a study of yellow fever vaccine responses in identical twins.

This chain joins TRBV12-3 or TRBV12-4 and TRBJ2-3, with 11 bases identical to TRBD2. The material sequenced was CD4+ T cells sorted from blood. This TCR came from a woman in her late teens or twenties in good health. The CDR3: CASSWVAGGSTDTQYF. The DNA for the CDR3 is TGTGCCAGCAGTTGGGTAGCGGGGGGGAGCACAGATACGCAGTATTTT.